The rows below give T cell receptor beta chains drawn from one sample of a study of spatial heterogeneity in lung cancer. TCRdb called the 5' RACE reads again in MiXCR, with one record for every CDR3 protein. The sample lists around 40,000 distinct CDR3 sequences; more than 6.5% were seen once. The source was PBMCs, collected at follow-up. These receptors were collected from a male donor with early-stage non-small cell lung cancer. The CDR3 runs from the conserved cysteine through the conserved F or W. Each record gives: clone size, J gene, V gene, D gene, CDR3 protein, CDR3 DNA. D genes are given only for firm matches. For some rows the clone size is stated as once, few or many, or as a class when expanded; others skip it.

clone size: medium-sized; J gene: TRBJ2-7; V gene: TRBV18; D gene: TRBD1; CDR3 protein: CASSPGTGGYEQYF; CDR3 DNA: TGTGCCAGCTCACCCGGGACAGGGGGCTACGAGCAGTACTTC
clone size: many; J gene: TRBJ1-6; V gene: TRBV7-6; D gene: TRBD1; CDR3 protein: CASSLGQGGSPLHF; CDR3 DNA: TGTGCCAGCAGCTTAGGACAGGGGGGATCACCCCTCCACTTT
clone size: -; J gene: TRBJ2-7; V gene: TRBV12-3/TRBV12-4; D gene: -; CDR3 protein: CASSVGRTVIDEQYF; CDR3 DNA: TGTGCCAGCAGTGTAGGACGGACGGTTATCGACGAGCAGTACTTC
clone size: many; J gene: TRBJ2-1; V gene: TRBV5-1; D gene: -; CDR3 protein: CASSPNLLSSYNEQFF; CDR3 DNA: TGCGCCAGCAGCCCAAACCTCCTAAGCTCCTACAATGAGCAGTTCTTC
clone size: many; J gene: TRBJ2-7; V gene: TRBV2; D gene: -; CDR3 protein: CASSGRLGGPPYEQYF; CDR3 DNA: TGTGCCAGCAGTGGCCGTTTAGGGGGGCCTCCCTACGAGCAGTACTTC
clone size: -; J gene: TRBJ2-2; V gene: TRBV28; D gene: -; CDR3 protein: CASRVRAGELFF; CDR3 DNA: TGTGCCAGCAGGGTGAGAGCCGGGGAGCTGTTTTTT
clone size: many; J gene: TRBJ1-1; V gene: TRBV12-3/TRBV12-4; D gene: -; CDR3 protein: CASSLTGANTEAFF; CDR3 DNA: TGTGCCAGCAGTTTGACAGGAGCGAACACTGAAGCTTTCTTT
clone size: few; J gene: TRBJ2-5; V gene: TRBV7-2; D gene: TRBD2; CDR3 protein: CASSFGTSGGQETQYF; CDR3 DNA: TGTGCCAGCAGCTTCGGGACTAGCGGGGGGCAAGAGACCCAGTACTTC
clone size: many; J gene: TRBJ1-2; V gene: TRBV7-6; D gene: TRBD1; CDR3 protein: CASSVAGTGDGYTF; CDR3 DNA: TGTGCCAGCAGCGTCGCCGGGACAGGGGATGGCTACACCTTC
clone size: many; J gene: TRBJ2-2; V gene: TRBV13; D gene: -; CDR3 protein: CASSSGTVNTGELFF; CDR3 DNA: TGTGCCAGCAGCTCTGGGACCGTGAACACCGGGGAGCTGTTTTTT
clone size: many; J gene: TRBJ1-2; V gene: TRBV27; D gene: -; CDR3 protein: CASSWDADNYGYTF; CDR3 DNA: TGTGCCAGCAGTTGGGACGCGGATAACTATGGCTACACCTTC
clone size: many; J gene: TRBJ1-2; V gene: TRBV6-1; D gene: TRBD1; CDR3 protein: CASSPLLGQLEGYTF; CDR3 DNA: TGTGCCAGCAGTCCCCTACTGGGACAGCTTGAAGGCTACACCTTC
clone size: many; J gene: TRBJ2-1; V gene: TRBV6-4; D gene: TRBD2; CDR3 protein: CASSEDGGANEQFF; CDR3 DNA: TGTGCCAGCAGTGAGGACGGGGGGGCCAATGAGCAGTTCTTC
clone size: many; J gene: TRBJ2-7; V gene: TRBV2; D gene: -; CDR3 protein: CASKGRSYYEQYF; CDR3 DNA: TGTGCCAGCAAGGGACGGAGTTACTACGAGCAGTACTTC
clone size: -; J gene: TRBJ2-7; V gene: TRBV7-9; D gene: -; CDR3 protein: CASSPLTRAEQYF; CDR3 DNA: TGTGCCAGCAGCCCTCTCACTAGAGCCGAGCAGTACTTC
clone size: many; J gene: TRBJ1-1; V gene: TRBV10-3; D gene: -; CDR3 protein: CAISGQYNTEAFF; CDR3 DNA: TGTGCCATCAGTGGACAGTACAACACTGAAGCTTTCTTT
clone size: many; J gene: TRBJ2-7; V gene: TRBV9; D gene: TRBD2; CDR3 protein: CASSPLGGEPYEQYF; CDR3 DNA: TGTGCCAGCAGCCCTCTCGGGGGGGAGCCCTACGAGCAGTACTTC
clone size: -; J gene: TRBJ1-2; V gene: TRBV7-9; D gene: -; CDR3 protein: CASSGGFGYTF; CDR3 DNA: TGTGCCAGCAGCGGGGGATTCGGCTACACCTTC
clone size: many; J gene: TRBJ1-2; V gene: TRBV30; D gene: -; CDR3 protein: CAWSPGGGYTF; CDR3 DNA: TGTGCCTGGAGTCCCGGGGGAGGCTACACCTTC
clone size: many; J gene: TRBJ2-5; V gene: TRBV5-1; D gene: -; CDR3 protein: CASSRSSDQTQYF; CDR3 DNA: TGCGCCAGCAGCCGATCAAGCGATCAGACCCAGTACTTC
clone size: many; J gene: TRBJ1-2; V gene: TRBV19; D gene: TRBD1; CDR3 protein: CASSPGQENYGYTF; CDR3 DNA: TGTGCCAGTAGTCCGGGACAGGAGAACTATGGCTACACCTTC
clone size: large; J gene: TRBJ2-7; V gene: TRBV2; D gene: -; CDR3 protein: CASSHYEQYF; CDR3 DNA: TGTGCCAGCAGCCACTACGAGCAGTACTTC
clone size: many; J gene: TRBJ2-2; V gene: TRBV9; D gene: -; CDR3 protein: CASSVAVQSQLNTGELFF; CDR3 DNA: TGTGCCAGCAGCGTAGCCGTTCAGTCCCAGCTTAACACCGGGGAGCTGTTTTTT
clone size: many; J gene: TRBJ1-2; V gene: TRBV19; D gene: -; CDR3 protein: CASTREGVGTSYGYTF; CDR3 DNA: TGTGCCAGTACCCGAGAGGGGGTGGGCACCAGCTATGGCTACACCTTC
clone size: many; J gene: TRBJ1-3; V gene: TRBV14; D gene: -; CDR3 protein: CASSPTASGNTIYF; CDR3 DNA: TGTGCCAGCAGCCCGACAGCCTCTGGAAACACCATATATTTT
clone size: -; J gene: TRBJ1-6; V gene: TRBV27; D gene: TRBD1; CDR3 protein: CASRRGQGDSPLHF; CDR3 DNA: TGTGCCAGCAGGAGGGGACAGGGAGATTCACCCCTCCACTTT
clone size: many; J gene: TRBJ1-1; V gene: TRBV6-5; D gene: -; CDR3 protein: CASSYSGPLKDTEAFF; CDR3 DNA: TGTGCCAGCAGTTACTCCGGGCCCCTCAAGGACACTGAAGCTTTCTTT
clone size: many; J gene: TRBJ1-3; V gene: TRBV12-3/TRBV12-4; D gene: -; CDR3 protein: CASSLIPNSGNTIYF; CDR3 DNA: TGTGCCAGCAGTTTGATCCCCAACTCTGGAAACACCATATATTTT
clone size: many; J gene: TRBJ2-5; V gene: TRBV3-1; D gene: -; CDR3 protein: CASSQGQETQYF; CDR3 DNA: TGTGCCAGCAGCCAAGGGCAAGAGACCCAGTACTTC
clone size: many; J gene: TRBJ1-2; V gene: TRBV5-4; D gene: -; CDR3 protein: CASSFEGNYGYTF; CDR3 DNA: TGTGCCAGCAGCTTTGAGGGTAACTATGGCTACACCTTC
clone size: many; J gene: TRBJ2-7; V gene: TRBV9; D gene: -; CDR3 protein: CASSVGGGALYEQYF; CDR3 DNA: TGTGCCAGCAGCGTAGGTGGGGGGGCTCTGTACGAGCAGTACTTC